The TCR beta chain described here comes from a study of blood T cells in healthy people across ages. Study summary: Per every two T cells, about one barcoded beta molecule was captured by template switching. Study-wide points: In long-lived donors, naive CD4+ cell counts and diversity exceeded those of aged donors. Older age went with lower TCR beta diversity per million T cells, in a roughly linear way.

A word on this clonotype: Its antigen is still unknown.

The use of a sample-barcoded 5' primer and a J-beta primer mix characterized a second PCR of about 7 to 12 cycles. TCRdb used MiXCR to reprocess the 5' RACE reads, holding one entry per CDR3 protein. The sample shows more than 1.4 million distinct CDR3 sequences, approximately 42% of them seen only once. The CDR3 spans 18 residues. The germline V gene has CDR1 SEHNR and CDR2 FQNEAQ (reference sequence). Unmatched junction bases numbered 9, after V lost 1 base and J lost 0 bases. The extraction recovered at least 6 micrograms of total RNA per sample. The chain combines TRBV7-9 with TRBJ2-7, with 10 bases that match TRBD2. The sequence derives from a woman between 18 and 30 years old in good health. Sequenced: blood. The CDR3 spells CASSLGAWTSGSSYEQYF. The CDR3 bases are TGTGCCAGCAGCTTAGGGGCCTGGACTAGCGGCAGCTCCTACGAGCAGTACTTC. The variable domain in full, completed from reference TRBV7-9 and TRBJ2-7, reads DTGVSQNPRHKITKRGQNVTFRCDPISEHNRLYWYRQTLGQGPEFLTYFQNEAQLEKSRLLSDRFSAERPKGSFSTLEIQRTEQGDSAMYLCASSLGAWTSGSSYEQYFGPGTRLTVT.